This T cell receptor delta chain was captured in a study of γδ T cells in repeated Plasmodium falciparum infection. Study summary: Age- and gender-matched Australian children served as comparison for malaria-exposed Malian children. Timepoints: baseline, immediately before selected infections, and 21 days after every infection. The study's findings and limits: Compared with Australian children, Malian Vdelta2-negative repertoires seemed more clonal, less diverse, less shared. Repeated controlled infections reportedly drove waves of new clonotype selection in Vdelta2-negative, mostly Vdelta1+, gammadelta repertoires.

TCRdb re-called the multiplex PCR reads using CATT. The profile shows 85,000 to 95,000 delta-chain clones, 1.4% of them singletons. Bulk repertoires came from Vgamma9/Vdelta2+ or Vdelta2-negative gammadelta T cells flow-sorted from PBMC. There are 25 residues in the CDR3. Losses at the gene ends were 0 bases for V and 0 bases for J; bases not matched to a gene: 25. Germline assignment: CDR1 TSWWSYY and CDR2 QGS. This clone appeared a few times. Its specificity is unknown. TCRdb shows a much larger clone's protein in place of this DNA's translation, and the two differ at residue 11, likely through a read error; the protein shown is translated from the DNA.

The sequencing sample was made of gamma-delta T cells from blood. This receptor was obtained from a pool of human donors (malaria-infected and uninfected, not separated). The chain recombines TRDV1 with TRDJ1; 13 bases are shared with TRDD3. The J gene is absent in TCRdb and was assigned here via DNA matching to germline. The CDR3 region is CALGELSLPLHWGIREPLYTDKLIF. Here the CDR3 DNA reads TGTGCTCTTGGGGAACTTTCCCTCCCCCTTCACTGGGGGATACGTGAACCGTTGTACACCGATAAACTCATCTTT.